This T cell receptor (beta chain) came from a study of blood T cells in healthy people across ages. This CDR3 contains 15 residues. V trimming: 6 bases; J trimming: 4 bases; junction bases outside the gene matches: 11. Germline V gene lookup returns CDR1 MNHEY and CDR2 SVGAGI. This clonotype was counted between two and nine times. With a J-beta primer mix and a sample-barcoded 5' primer, a second PCR ran roughly 6 to 11 cycles. TCRdb itself ran the 5' RACE reads through MiXCR, one entry per CDR3 protein. The table has 540,000 or so distinct CDR3 sequences, 27% seen once. The clonotype was recovered from a woman in her 70s in good health. Sequences were obtained from blood. V gene TRBV6-5 combines with J gene TRBJ1-2; 7 bases line up with TRBD1. CDR3: CASSPASEGAYGYTF. The CDR3 DNA is TGTGCCAGCAGCCCGGCCTCTGAGGGGGCCTATGGCTACACCTTC.